This T cell receptor beta chain was retrieved from a study of molecular identifiers for immune sequencing clone quantification. Making the bulk TCR libraries relied on previously described methods and listed TCR primers. TCRdb reanalysed the PCR reads using MiXCR and keeps one entry per CDR3 protein. This table holds around 460,000 distinct CDR3 sequences, roughly 24% found once. The CDR3 has 16 residues. V was clipped by 2 bases and J by 0 bases, with 12 bases between them. Germline CDR1 is MNHEY and CDR2 is SMNVEV (reference sequence). The sequence came from a human donor in good health. Some libraries in this study had Jurkat cell RNA spiked in. This rearrangement joins TRBV27 to TRBJ2-3; possibly TRBD2 for D (6 bases). Sequencing used naive CD8+ T cells from blood, with Jurkat cell RNA spiked in. This sample's subset: FACS-sorted CD8+CD4-CCR7+CD45RA+ naive T cells. This chain's CDR3 is CASSLLEGPSTDTQYF. The CDR3 DNA sequence: TGTGCCAGCAGTTTACTGGAGGGTCCTAGCACAGATACGCAGTATTTT.